These 4 T cell receptor beta chains came from one sample sequenced in a study of control samples from healthy donors and cancer patients. The repertoire was sequenced with immunoSEQ multiplex PCR; TCRdb's copy has only in-frame clones and lacks some. The sample carries about 180,000 clones, roughly 92% recorded once. The specimen sequenced was blood. The receptors come from a man between 25 and 39 years old in good health.

The chain employs TRBV5-1 and TRBJ1-4; TRBD1 agrees at 10 bases. The CDR3 length is 14 residues. The V segment lost 5 bases and the J segment 6 bases; nucleotides outside the gene matches: 4. Looked up from germline, CDR1 is SGHRS and CDR2 is YFSETQ. The CDR3 sequence: CASSPGQGYEKLFF. The CDR3 nucleotides are TGCGCCAGCAGTCCGGGACAGGGGTATGAAAAACTGTTTTTT.

The chain couples TRBV6-1 to TRBJ2-6, with no clear D. The length of the CDR3 is 15 residues. Germline CDR1 MNHNS, CDR2 SASEGT. Trimming cost V 1 base and J 4 bases, with 8 bases left between them. This CDR3 reads CASSEVGNGANVLTF. The CDR3, as DNA: TGTGCCAGCAGTGAAGTAGGAAACGGGGCCAACGTCCTGACTTTC.

J is TRBJ2-3 and V is TRBV19; 14 bases are shared with TRBD2. CDR3 length: 14 amino acids. Unmatched junction bases numbered 1, after V lost 3 bases and J lost 8 bases. Germline loops: CDR1 LNHDA, CDR2 SQIVND (reference sequence). The CDR3 bases are TGTGCCAGTAGTATGACTAGCGGGAGGGTTACGCAGTATTTT. It is translated as CASSMTSGRVTQYF.

The chain joins TRBV3-1 (or the pseudogene TRBV3-2) to TRBJ2-1; 7 bases align to TRBD2. Trimming at V came to 3 bases and at J to 4 bases, leaving 9 bases not matched to a gene. Germline CDR1 is LGHDT and CDR2 is YNNKEL (reference sequence). There are 16 residues in the CDR3. In DNA, the CDR3 is TGTGCCAGCAGCCAGTTAATGCTAGCGGAATACAATGAGCAGTTCTTC. It specifies CASSQLMLAEYNEQFF.